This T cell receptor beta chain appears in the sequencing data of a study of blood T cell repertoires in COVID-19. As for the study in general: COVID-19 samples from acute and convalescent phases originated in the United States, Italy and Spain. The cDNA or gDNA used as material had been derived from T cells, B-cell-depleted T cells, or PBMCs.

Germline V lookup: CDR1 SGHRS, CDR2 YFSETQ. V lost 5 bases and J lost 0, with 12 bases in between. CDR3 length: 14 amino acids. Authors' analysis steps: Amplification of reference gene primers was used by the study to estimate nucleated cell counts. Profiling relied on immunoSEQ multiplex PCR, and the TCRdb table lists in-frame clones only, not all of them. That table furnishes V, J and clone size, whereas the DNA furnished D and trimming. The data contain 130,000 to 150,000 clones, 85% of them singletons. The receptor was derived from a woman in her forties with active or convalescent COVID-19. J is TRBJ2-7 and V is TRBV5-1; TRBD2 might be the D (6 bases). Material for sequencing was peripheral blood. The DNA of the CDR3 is TGCGCCAGCAGAACCGGGACTGGCTCCTACGAGCAGTACTTC. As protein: CASRTGTGSYEQYF.